These 18 T cell receptor beta chains share one sample of origin, sequenced in a study of T-cell memory formation after mild COVID-19. TCRdb processed the 5' RACE reads anew with MiXCR; each CDR3 protein has one entry. The top ten clones hold roughly 20% of a sample with around 250,000 distinct CDR3 sequences, roughly 16% of them seen once. Input material: PBMCs or a T cell subset sorted from them (not recorded which). These receptors all stem from a man younger than 35 who had mild COVID-19 (a few samples of this study predate the infection). Cell type and time point are not known.

This clonotype turned up a few times. The chain uses TRBV2 and TRBJ2-1; D remains unclear. Trimming shortened V by 4 bases and J by 0 bases, and 10 bases separated the two germline ends. CDR3 length: 15 residues. In germline, CDR1 is SNHLY, CDR2 FYNNEI. CDR3 sequence (DNA): TGTGCCAGCAGTGTGGCGACCAGCTCCTACAATGAGCAGTTCTTC. As protein: CASSVATSSYNEQFF.

The chain couples TRBV6-5 to TRBJ2-5, with D maybe TRBD2 (6 bases). Trimming removed 0 bases from V and 5 bases from J, with 13 bases in between. The CDR3 has 15 amino acids. Per germline, CDR1 MNHEY and CDR2 SVGAGI. CDR3 in DNA: TGTGCCAGCAGTTACTCAGGGCAGGGACTCGAGACCCAGTACTTC. Translation: CASSYSGQGLETQYF.

The chain uses TRBV11-2 and TRBJ1-1; D is uncertain. The CDR3 covers 12 residues. Trimming stripped 6 bases from V and 8 bases from J, with 13 bases between. The germline V gene has CDR1 SGHAT and CDR2 FQNNGV. The CDR3 is CASRRPLREAFF. DNA for the CDR3: TGTGCCAGCAGACGACCCCTCCGCGAAGCTTTCTTT. Drawing the rest from reference TRBV11-2 and TRBJ1-1, the complete variable domain is EAGVAQSPRYKIIEKRQSVAFWCNPISGHATLYWYQQILGQGPKLLIQFQNNGVVDDSQLPKDRFSAERLKGVDSTLKIQPAKLEDSAVYLCASRRPLREAFFGQGTRLTVV.

This clonotype was detected a few times. The chain has TRBV5-4 and TRBJ2-5; TRBD2 matches 8 bases. This CDR3 region has 16 residues. Germline CDR1 is SGHNT and CDR2 is YYREEE (reference sequence). Trimming removed 4 bases from V and 5 bases from J; junction bases left unmatched: 13. This CDR3 reads CASSTEPGLEEETQYF. In DNA, the CDR3 is TGTGCCAGCAGCACTGAGCCGGGACTAGAGGAGGAGACCCAGTACTTC.

In nucleotides, the CDR3 is TGTGCCAGCAGTCCGGCAGGGACAGAGGTTGAGCCCCAGCATTTT. Its translation is CASSPAGTEVEPQHF. V is TRBV4-2 and J is TRBJ1-5; TRBD1 matches 7 bases. Germline CDR1 and CDR2: LGHNA and YNFKEQ. The J segment lost 8 bases and the V segment lost 6 bases, leaving 13 bases of the junction unmatched. The CDR3 is 15 residues long.

There are many counts of this clonotype. The genes are TRBV24-1 and TRBJ2-3; D gene ambiguous. The CDR3 covers 14 residues. Germline V gene lookup returns CDR1 KGHDR and CDR2 SFDVKD. V was cut by 2 bases and J by 6 bases, with 11 bases left in between. The CDR3 is CATSDSRTRDTQYF. The CDR3 DNA follows: TGTGCCACCAGTGATTCCCGGACCCGGGATACGCAGTATTTT.

The chain employs TRBV9 and TRBJ2-1; D remains unclear. Trimming took 4 bases from V and 7 from J, leaving 12 bases between them. The CDR3 has 13 amino acids. Germline loops: CDR1 SGDLS, CDR2 YYNGEE. In DNA, the CDR3 is TGTGCCAGCAGCTCGACGACTGCGAATGAGCAGTTCTTC. It translates to CASSSTTANEQFF.

This chain connects TRBV25-1 to TRBJ2-7, with D possibly TRBD1 on 6 matching bases. From germline, CDR1 is MGHDK and CDR2 SYGVNS. With 6 bases removed from V and 6 bases from J, the gap between germline ends came to 18 bases. The CDR3 is made up of 14 amino acids. The DNA for the CDR3 is TGTGCCAGCAGCATCCAGGGGTCTCTCTTCGAGCAGTACTTC. Translating it yields CASSIQGSLFEQYF.

This clonotype was recorded many times. This rearrangement joins TRBV7-9 to TRBJ1-1; D may be TRBD1 (5 bases). CDR3 length: 15 residues. Trimming removed 4 bases from V and 3 bases from J, with 15 bases in between. Germline assignment: CDR1 SEHNR and CDR2 FQNEAQ (reference sequence). The CDR3 DNA is TGTGCCAGCAGCTCTCGTGGGACGTTAGACACTGAAGCTTTCTTT. It codes for CASSSRGTLDTEAFF.

Only a few counts were recorded for this clonotype. V and J are TRBV7-9 and TRBJ1-1; 9 positions match TRBD1. The CDR3 length is 14 residues. V gave up 5 bases and J gave up 4 bases; unmatched junction bases: 5. Looked up from germline, CDR1 is SEHNR and CDR2 is FQNEAQ (reference sequence). Here the CDR3 reads CASSPGTGLTEAFF. CDR3 in DNA: TGTGCCAGCAGCCCCGGGACAGGGCTCACTGAAGCTTTCTTT.

The chain carries TRBV7-9 and TRBJ2-7; the match to TRBD1 covers 9 bases. J gave up 5 bases and V 5 bases, and 10 bases lay outside the gene matches. The germline V gene has CDR1 SEHNR and CDR2 FQNEAQ (reference sequence). The length of the CDR3 is 15 residues. CDR3 loop: CASSLPGTGLNEQYF. The DNA of the CDR3 is TGTGCCAGCAGCCTCCCCGGGACAGGGTTGAACGAGCAGTACTTC.

The V and J genes are TRBV7-9 and TRBJ2-6; D call uncertain. CDR3 size: 16 residues. Trimming left V 2 bases short and J 5 bases short, with 13 bases between. CDR1 and CDR2 from the germline V gene are SEHNR and FQNEAQ (reference sequence). CDR3 amino acids: CASSLSRTSWANVLTF. CDR3 coding DNA: TGTGCCAGCAGCTTATCAAGAACATCATGGGCCAACGTCCTGACTTTC.

The chain has TRBV6-5 and TRBJ2-5, with 10 bases aligning to TRBD2. Trimming cost V 4 bases and J 5 bases; bases outside gene matches: 10. The CDR3 totals 16 residues. The V gene's germline CDR1 is MNHEY and CDR2 SVGAGI. In DNA form, the CDR3 reads TGTGCCAGCAGTTCACTGAGCGGGGGGGGACGGGAGACCCAGTACTTC. It codes for CASSSLSGGGRETQYF.

V usage is TRBV3-1 and J usage is TRBJ2-5; TRBD2 might be the D (5 bases). V was clipped by 3 bases and J by 1 base, with 9 bases between them. This CDR3 has 14 residues. Germline CDR1 is LGHDT and CDR2 is YNNKEL (reference sequence). The CDR3 loop reads CASSHRSGQETQYF. In nucleotides, the CDR3 is TGTGCCAGCAGCCATAGAAGCGGCCAAGAGACCCAGTACTTC.

V usage is TRBV5-1 and J usage is TRBJ2-6, with 11 bases fitting TRBD2. The CDR3 has 17 residues. Losses at the gene ends were 3 bases for V and 1 base for J; bases not matched to a gene: 3. Germline V lookup: CDR1 SGHRS, CDR2 YFSETQ. In nucleotides, the CDR3 is TGCGCCAGCAGCTCGACTAGCGGGGTATCTGGGGCCAACGTCCTGACTTTC. Protein: CASSSTSGVSGANVLTF.

The chain carries TRBV6-2 or TRBV6-3 and TRBJ1-2; D is undetermined. Trimming left V 3 bases short and J 7 bases short, with 9 bases between. Germline V gene lookup returns CDR1 MNHEY and CDR2 SVGEGT. The CDR3 is made up of 12 amino acids. The CDR3 region has the DNA TGTGCCAGCAGTTATTTCACGGCTGGCTACACCTTC. Translation gives CASSYFTAGYTF.

This clonotype was observed a few times. V is TRBV7-2 and J is TRBJ1-5; possibly TRBD1 for D (5 bases). This CDR3 has 15 amino acids. Germline CDR1 SGHTA, CDR2 FQGNSA. Trimming shortened V by 5 bases and J by 4 bases, and 15 bases separated the two germline ends. The CDR3 DNA is TGTGCCAGCAGCCCGACTGGGACGGTAAATCAGCCCCAGCATTTT. It specifies CASSPTGTVNQPQHF.

The chain is built from TRBV20-1 and TRBJ2-1; D call uncertain. V lost 6 bases to trimming and J lost 5 bases, with 17 bases between them. This CDR3 spans 14 amino acids. Per the germline V gene, CDR1 is DFQATT and CDR2 is SNEGSKA (reference sequence). CDR3 sequence: CSAVFDKSHNEQFF. CDR3 nucleotides: TGCAGTGCCGTATTTGATAAGTCCCACAATGAGCAGTTCTTC.